Following are 10 T cell receptor beta chains from one sample sequenced in a study of blood T cells in healthy people across ages. A second about 6 to 12 cycle PCR used barcoded and J-beta primers. TCRdb recomputed calls from the 5' RACE reads with MiXCR, one row per CDR3 protein. The sample has 700,000 to 850,000 distinct CDR3 sequences; about 53% are singletons. The sample was blood. The receptors stem from a man aged 80 or over in good health.

This clonotype came up a few times. This chain links TRBV4-1 with TRBJ2-1; D is uncertain. There are 15 residues in the CDR3. The germline gives CDR1 MGHRA, CDR2 YSYEKL. V was trimmed by 2 bases and J by 9 bases, leaving 17 bases between them. In DNA form, the CDR3 reads TGCGCCAGCAGCCAATTGGGCGTCAAAGTAGGTGAGCAGTTCTTC. Translation gives CASSQLGVKVGEQFF.

This clonotype was seen only a few times. The chain joins TRBV27 to TRBJ1-1, with TRBD1 identical over 7 bases. The V segment lost 6 bases and the J segment 6 bases; nucleotides outside the gene matches: 4. There are 12 residues in the CDR3. Germline V CDR1 and CDR2: MNHEY, SMNVEV (reference sequence). CDR3 protein: CASRRTGAEAFF. CDR3 DNA sequence: TGTGCCAGCAGGAGGACAGGCGCTGAAGCTTTCTTT.

The chain has TRBV20-1 and TRBJ2-1; tentative D call: TRBD2 (6 bases). Germline CDR1 DFQATT, CDR2 SNEGSKA (reference sequence). The CDR3 contains 15 residues. V lost 1 base, J lost 0 bases, and 10 bases lay in between. CDR3 protein: CSARVGGNSYNEQFF. CDR3 sequence (DNA): TGCAGTGCTAGAGTTGGGGGGAACTCCTACAATGAGCAGTTCTTC.

The sample holds many counts of this clonotype. This rearrangement joins TRBV6-5 to TRBJ2-3; D is perhaps TRBD1 or TRBD2 (5 bases each). Trimming removed 5 bases at V and 8 bases at J, with 14 bases between. The length of the CDR3 is 13 residues. Germline lookup yields CDR1 MNHEY and CDR2 SVGAGI. CDR3 region: CASSLREKGTQYF. DNA of the CDR3: TGTGCCAGCAGTCTCAGGGAGAAGGGTACGCAGTATTTT.

This chain uses TRBV28 with TRBJ1-5; tentatively, D is TRBD1 (5 bases). The germline V gene has CDR1 MDHEN and CDR2 SYDVKM. Trimming took off 6 bases at V and 7 bases at J, with 16 bases between the two ends. This CDR3 contains 14 residues. DNA of the CDR3: TGTGCCAGCAGCTCCGGGGGAGAGGGACAGCCCCAGCATTTT. Amino acid sequence: CASSSGGEGQPQHF.

The chain links TRBV12-3 or TRBV12-4 to TRBJ2-4; 11 bases align to TRBD1. The J call is uncertain, as TRBJ2-7 better fits the DNA end. The length of the CDR3 is 15 residues. CDR3 sequence: CASSGWDRGDHEQYF. The CDR3 nucleotides are TGTGCCAGCAGTGGGTGGGACAGGGGGGACCACGAGCAGTACTTC.

This chain joins TRBV29-1 and TRBJ2-1, with 8 bases identical to TRBD1. Germline V gives CDR1 SQVTM, CDR2 ANQGSEA. The CDR3 is 15 amino acids. V dropped 5 bases and J dropped 2; count of bases not matched to a gene: 8. The CDR3 spells CSVKVGQGPYNEQFF. For the CDR3, the DNA is TGCAGCGTTAAGGTAGGACAGGGTCCCTACAATGAGCAGTTCTTC.

This clonotype has only a few counts. The chain couples TRBV12-3 or TRBV12-4 to TRBJ1-1, with 7 bases fitting TRBD1. The V segment lost 6 bases and the J segment 0 bases; nucleotides outside the gene matches: 4. The CDR3 loop spans 14 amino acids. In DNA form, the CDR3 reads TGTGCCAGCAGCCACGGGACAGTGAACACTGAAGCTTTCTTT. Residues: CASSHGTVNTEAFF.

V usage is TRBV29-1 and J usage is TRBJ2-5, with no clear D. Trimming took off 2 bases at V and 2 bases at J, with 12 bases between the two ends. Germline CDR1 and CDR2: SQVTM and ANQGSEA. The CDR3 loop spans 14 amino acids. CDR3 DNA sequence: TGCAGCGTTGAAACCTTAGGACGTCAAGAGACCCAGTACTTC. Protein product: CSVETLGRQETQYF.

The chain links TRBV7-2 to TRBJ2-1; TRBD2 aligns across 14 bases. In germline, CDR1 is SGHTA, CDR2 FQGNSA. V dropped 5 bases and J dropped 7; count of bases not matched to a gene: 13. This CDR3 spans 18 amino acids. The CDR3 spells CASSLMAGTSGSRNEQFF. The CDR3 region has the DNA TGTGCCAGCAGCCTAATGGCCGGGACTAGCGGGAGTAGGAATGAGCAGTTCTTC.